These T cell receptor beta chains were read from a single sample in a study of human T cells and chemical hapten exposure. One entry per CDR3 protein results from TCRdb running MiXCR on the RACE reads. The table lists about 190,000 distinct CDR3 sequences, approximately 26% of them singletons. The source was whole blood, collected in connection with sensitization to the hapten diphenylcyclopropenone (DPC). These receptor sequences come from a woman between 40 and 55 years old with alopecia areata. Some clones in this sample may be carry-over from other donors' samples. The CDR3 runs from the conserved cysteine through the conserved F or W. Each record gives: CDR3 DNA, CDR3 protein, J gene, clone size, CDR3 length, V gene, D gene. The D gene is left open where the match is weak. Size is stated for part of the rows, as once, few or many counts, or as a class when the clone is expanded.

TGCAGTGCCCCGCGGGCACTAGCGGGTTACAATGAGCAGTTCTTC CSAPRALAGYNEQFF TRBJ2-1 NA 15 TRBV20-1 TRBD2
TGCGCCAGCAGCTTACAGGGGACTAGCGGTCATGAGCAGTTCTTC CASSLQGTSGHEQFF TRBJ2-1 NA 15 TRBV5-1 TRBD2
TGTGCCAGCAGCCCCTCCACTAGCACTACCTACAATGAGCAGTTCTTC CASSPSTSTTYNEQFF TRBJ2-1 NA 16 TRBV9 NA
TGTGCCAGCAGTTTAAGGACCAGCACAGATACGCAGTATTTT CASSLRTSTDTQYF TRBJ2-3 few 14 TRBV12-3/TRBV12-4 NA
TGTGCCAGCAGCCAAGGACAGGGGGCCACCCAAGAGACCCAGTACTTC CASSQGQGATQETQYF TRBJ2-5 NA 16 TRBV4-2 TRBD1
TGTGCCAGCAGCTTGGCGCCGAGCTCCTACAATGAGCAGTTCTTC CASSLAPSSYNEQFF TRBJ2-1 NA 15 TRBV5-4 NA
TGTGCCACCAGTGATTTGGGGTACACCGGGGAGCTGTTTTTT CATSDLGYTGELFF TRBJ2-2 NA 14 TRBV24-1 NA
TGTGCCAGCAGCTTGGTCCTAGCGGGAGCGTACAAAGAGACCCAGTACTTC CASSLVLAGAYKETQYF TRBJ2-5 NA 17 TRBV5-6 TRBD2
TGCGCCAGCAGCATGGGACTAGCAGGCGGGGAGACCCAGTACTTC CASSMGLAGGETQYF TRBJ2-5 few 15 TRBV5-1 TRBD2
TGTGCCAGCAGTTACGGGACAGGGGGCGCCGGGGCCAACGTCCTGACTTTC CASSYGTGGAGANVLTF TRBJ2-6 NA 17 TRBV6-2/TRBV6-3 TRBD1
TGCAGTGCTATAAGACGGGAGGGCCAGGCAGATACGCAGTATTTT CSAIRREGQADTQYF TRBJ2-3 NA 15 TRBV20-1 TRBD2
TGTGCCAGCCGGGGAGATTTCCTGCAGTTCTTC CASRGDFLQFF TRBJ2-1 few 11 TRBV19 NA
TGTGCCAGCAGTTCAGTTGACTATGGCTACACCTTC CASSSVDYGYTF TRBJ1-2 few 12 TRBV6-5 NA
TGTGCCAGCAGCTTATCAGGGGCGTTTGGGGCTGAAGCTTTCTTT CASSLSGAFGAEAFF TRBJ1-1 few 15 TRBV7-2 NA
TGCGCCAGCAGCCTAGGACAGGCGGGTGATGGGCAACTGTTTTTT CASSLGQAGDGQLFF TRBJ1-4 NA 15 TRBV4-3 TRBD1
TGTGCCAGCAGTACCCGGGACCACAAAATTGACTCCTACGAGCAGTACTTC CASSTRDHKIDSYEQYF TRBJ2-7 few 17 TRBV6-5 NA
TGCGCCAGCAGCCAAGAAAACAGGGCCTACAATGAGCAGTTCTTC CASSQENRAYNEQFF TRBJ2-1 NA 15 TRBV4-3 NA
TGTGTCAGCAGCCGTCGGGGGTCATTAAATCAAGAGACCCAGTACTTC CVSSRRGSLNQETQYF TRBJ2-5 NA 16 TRBV11-2 NA
TGCAGCGTTGAAGTGACAGGCTACGAGCAGTACTTC CSVEVTGYEQYF TRBJ2-7 NA 12 TRBV29-1 NA
TGCAGCGTTGAAATCGTAGCCAAAAACATTCAGTACTTC CSVEIVAKNIQYF TRBJ2-4 few 13 TRBV29-1 NA
TGCAGTGCTATCTCAGGGGGGCAAGAGACCCAGTACTTC CSAISGGQETQYF TRBJ2-5 many 13 TRBV20-1 NA
TGCAGTGCTAGAGCCAACCTGGTAGGAGAACTCTTCTATGGCTACACCTTC CSARANLVGELFYGYTF TRBJ1-2 few 17 TRBV20-1 NA
TGTGCCAGCAGTTACGGCAGGGGGCTAAATTCACCCCTCCACTTT CASSYGRGLNSPLHF TRBJ1-6 NA 15 TRBV6-5 TRBD1
TGTGCCAGCAACTTAGGACATCTCGACGAGCAGTACTTC CASNLGHLDEQYF TRBJ2-7 NA 13 TRBV28 NA
TGTGCCAGCAGCCGAGGGACTAGCGGGCTGAACACCGGGGAGCTGTTTTTT CASSRGTSGLNTGELFF TRBJ2-2 NA 17 TRBV7-2 TRBD2
TGTGCCAGCAGTATTACGCTACTAGCGGGAGCCCATGAGCAGTTCTTC CASSITLLAGAHEQFF TRBJ2-1 many 16 TRBV28 TRBD2
TGTGCCAGCAGTTTGATCAGGGATCGGCAGTACTTC CASSLIRDRQYF TRBJ2-7 NA 12 TRBV12-3/TRBV12-4 NA
TGTGCCAGCAGTATCGACGGACGGATTGGGGAGACCCAGTACTTC CASSIDGRIGETQYF TRBJ2-5 once 15 TRBV7-9 NA
TGTGCCAGCAGCTTATTCGGGGAGCTGTTTTTT CASSLFGELFF TRBJ2-2 few 11 TRBV7-9 NA
TGTGCCAGCAGCCCCCGGACAGGGGCGGGTCAGCCCCAGCATTTT CASSPRTGAGQPQHF TRBJ1-5 NA 15 TRBV7-2 TRBD1
TGTGCCAGTCATCGACGGAGCTCAAATGAAAAACTGTTTTTT CASHRRSSNEKLFF TRBJ1-4 NA 14 TRBV19 NA